This T cell receptor beta chain stems from a study of T cell repertoires in cytomegalovirus infection. The CDR3 length is 14 residues. Deletions cut 3 bases from V and 5 bases from J, with 11 bases between. The germline CDR1 and CDR2 sequences are SGHTA and FQGNSA. This clonotype was seen repeatedly, ten times or more. The antigen is unknown. Using its own MiXCR run on the reads, TCRdb lists one record per CDR3 protein. The profile covers hundreds of thousands of distinct CDR3 sequences, with around 30% appearing a single time and 17% taken by the ten largest. V is TRBV7-2 and J is TRBJ2-1; no reliable D call. This material consisted of cultured PBMCs, taken from culture after CMV antigen stimulation. This clonotype was obtained from a human donor in good health (CMV status not recorded). Some clones in this sample may be carry-over from other donors' samples. In DNA, the CDR3 is TGTGCCAGCAGCTTGGATCGAGGAAACAATGAGCAGTTCTTC. Protein product: CASSLDRGNNEQFF.